This is a list of T cell receptor beta chains from one sample in a study of cytomegalovirus exposure and HLA in healthy donors. Profiling relied on immunoSEQ multiplex PCR, and the TCRdb table lists in-frame clones only, not all of them. The data contain nearly 110,000 clones, over 75% of them singletons. Sequenced material: PBMCs. Receptors originate from a man in his thirties or forties in good health and CMV-seronegative. Each CDR3 is given with its conserved first and last residue. A D gene is named only where the DNA matches it firmly. Some rows mark clone size as missing; the rest say once, few, many or name a class of expanded clone.

TRBD2	TRBV30	NA	TRBJ2-5	CAWTHGGAQETQYF	TGTGCCTGGACCCACGGGGGGGCGCAAGAGACCCAGTACTTC
TRBD2	TRBV4-2	NA	TRBJ2-1	CASSLQWGQRGSGEHEQFF	TGTGCCAGCAGCCTCCAGTGGGGTCAGCGGGGCTCGGGGGAACATGAGCAGTTCTTC
NA	TRBV14	NA	TRBJ2-7	CASSHGQISYEQYF	TGTGCCAGCAGTCACGGACAGATTTCCTACGAGCAGTACTTC
NA	TRBV6-5	few	TRBJ2-7	CASSPGVSEQYF	TGTGCCAGCAGCCCAGGTGTAAGCGAGCAGTACTTC
NA	TRBV11-2	NA	TRBJ2-1	CASSIPGGEQFF	TGTGCCAGCAGCATCCCCGGCGGGGAGCAGTTCTTC
NA	TRBV9	NA	TRBJ1-1	CASSVGAGLNTEAFF	TGTGCCAGCAGCGTAGGCGCAGGCTTGAACACTGAAGCTTTCTTT
TRBD2	TRBV6-1	NA	TRBJ2-2	CASKRRGERTGELFF	TGTGCCAGCAAGCGGCGGGGGGAGAGAACCGGGGAGCTGTTTTTT
NA	TRBV5-1	NA	TRBJ2-3	CASSPTYSTDTQYF	TGCGCCAGCAGCCCTACTTACAGCACAGATACGCAGTATTTT
NA	TRBV9	NA	TRBJ1-1	CASSRGGTHTEAFF	TGTGCCAGCAGCCGGGGAGGCACCCACACTGAAGCTTTCTTT
TRBD1	TRBV6-4	once	TRBJ1-1	CASRRQGAATTEAFF	TGTGCCAGCAGAAGACAGGGGGCGGCGACCACTGAAGCTTTCTTT
NA	TRBV18	NA	TRBJ2-1	CASSPPGRQYNEQFF	TGTGCCAGCTCACCACCAGGTAGACAGTACAATGAGCAGTTCTTC
TRBD1	TRBV2	NA	TRBJ2-7	CASNPGTGSAEQYF	TGTGCCAGCAATCCCGGGACAGGGTCAGCCGAGCAGTACTTC
TRBD2	TRBV7-9	NA	TRBJ2-7	CASEDGRGSYEQYF	TGTGCCAGCGAGGATGGGAGGGGCTCCTACGAGCAGTACTTC
NA	TRBV7-8	NA	TRBJ2-6	CASSHGQGANVLTF	TGTGCCAGCAGCCATGGACAGGGGGCCAACGTCCTGACTTTC
NA	TRBV6-1	medium-sized	TRBJ1-6	CASSGAQGPPLPLHF	TGTGCCAGCAGTGGAGCGCAGGGTCCACCTCTGCCCCTCCACTTT
TRBD1	TRBV11-2	NA	TRBJ1-1	CASSPRQGATNTEAFF	TGTGCCAGCAGCCCTCGACAGGGGGCCACGAACACTGAAGCTTTCTTT
NA	TRBV6-5	NA	TRBJ1-5	CASSPLQGTQPQHF	TGTGCCAGCAGTCCTCTCCAGGGGACTCAGCCCCAGCATTTT
NA	TRBV13	NA	TRBJ1-2	CASSLGGRDYGYTF	TGTGCCAGCAGCTTAGGCGGGCGGGACTATGGCTACACCTTC
TRBD2	TRBV5-6	NA	TRBJ2-1	CASSLTTSGYAYYNEQFF	TGTGCCAGCAGCTTGACGACTAGCGGCTACGCATACTACAATGAGCAGTTCTTC
TRBD1	TRBV6-1	NA	TRBJ2-3	CASSQQGIRSDTQYF	TGTGCCAGCAGCCAACAGGGGATCAGGTCAGATACGCAGTATTTT
NA	TRBV4-2	NA	TRBJ1-1	CASSQTASREAFF	TGTGCCAGCAGCCAAACGGCGAGCAGGGAAGCTTTCTTT
TRBD2	TRBV28	once	TRBJ2-7	CASSTLTSGRYF	TGTGCCAGCAGTACCCTTACTAGCGGGAGGTACTTC
NA	TRBV6-1	NA	TRBJ1-4	CASSGSTNEKLFF	TGTGCCAGCAGTGGGAGCACTAATGAAAAACTGTTTTTT